This TCR beta chain was identified in a study of CD8+ T cells in alopecia areata. Study conclusions and caveats: Significant decreases in scalp clonality and expanded CD8+ clones followed tofacitinib treatment. Normal scalp showed lower clonality than lesional scalp, especially alopecia totalis/universalis.

Extracted RNA was reverse transcribed into cDNA, the sequencing template. The repertoire was sequenced with immunoSEQ multiplex PCR; TCRdb's copy has only in-frame clones and lacks some. Of 250,000 to 350,000 clones in the sample, 60% were seen once. Germline CDR1 KGHSH, CDR2 LQKENI. V dropped 3 bases and J dropped 2 bases, with 8 bases sitting between them. The CDR3 spans 15 residues. As concerns this clone: Its antigen is unidentified.

Treatment meaning: oral pan-JAK inhibitor, 5-10 mg twice daily. It was from PBMCs that CD4+ and CD8+ T cells were sorted. The gene calls are TRBV18 and TRBJ2-6, with D unresolved. This TCR came from a human donor with alopecia areata. The sample here was CD4+ T cells sorted from blood, taken around week 54, from a patient treated with tofacitinib. CDR3 bases: TGTGCCAGCTCACCCAGCCCAACTGGGGCCAACGTCCTGACTTTC. Protein sequence: CASSPSPTGANVLTF.